This T cell receptor beta chain was identified in a study of CD8+ T cells in alopecia areata. For the study at large: Severity was scored as percentage of affected scalp area in treated patients.

Noted treatment: oral pan-JAK inhibitor, 5-10 mg twice daily. This clone was observed a few times. Its antigen is not identified. RNA, once extracted, was reverse transcribed into cDNA for use as the sequencing template. The repertoire was sequenced with immunoSEQ multiplex PCR; TCRdb's copy has only in-frame clones and lacks some. The sample has approximately 300,000 clones, roughly 64% seen once. Study-level findings and limits: It was less clear whether patients shared TCRs than it was in mice, possibly because of HLA. Lesional scalp, especially alopecia totalis/universalis, showed higher clonality than normal scalp. Tofacitinib yielded significantly lower scalp clonality and fewer expanded CD8+ clones among the top 100.

The CDR3 covers 15 residues. Looked up from germline, CDR1 is MGHRA and CDR2 is YSYEKL. The V end was cut by 6 bases, the J end by 1 base, with 15 bases between. This sequence joins TRBV4-1 and TRBJ1-1, with TRBD1 as a possible D gene (5 bases). The starting material was CD4+ T cells sorted from blood, obtained at week 24, from a patient treated with tofacitinib. This receptor was taken from a human donor with alopecia areata. CDR3 sequence: CASRPRDGRNTEAFF. For the CDR3, the DNA is TGCGCCAGCAGACCTCGGGACGGACGGAACACTGAAGCTTTCTTT.